This T cell receptor beta chain was found in a study of blood T cells in healthy people across ages. A J-beta primer mix and a sample-barcoded 5' primer were used in a second PCR of about 6 to 12 cycles. Using its own MiXCR run on the 5' RACE reads, TCRdb lists one record per CDR3 protein. The data hold about 830,000 distinct CDR3 sequences, with less than 80% observed a single time. This clonotype was recorded at least ten times. Compared with germline, one end of the junction differs, possibly owing to a read error. The CDR3 runs 13 residues. Per the germline V gene, CDR1 is SGHRS and CDR2 is YFSETQ.

The chain uses TRBV5-1 and TRBJ2-7, with 7 bases matching TRBD1. Material for sequencing was blood. The sequence came from a man aged 25-40 years in good health. The CDR3 spells CASSPGQSYEQYF. CDR3 coding DNA: TGTGCCAGCAGCCCGGGACAGTCCTACGAGCAGTACTTC.